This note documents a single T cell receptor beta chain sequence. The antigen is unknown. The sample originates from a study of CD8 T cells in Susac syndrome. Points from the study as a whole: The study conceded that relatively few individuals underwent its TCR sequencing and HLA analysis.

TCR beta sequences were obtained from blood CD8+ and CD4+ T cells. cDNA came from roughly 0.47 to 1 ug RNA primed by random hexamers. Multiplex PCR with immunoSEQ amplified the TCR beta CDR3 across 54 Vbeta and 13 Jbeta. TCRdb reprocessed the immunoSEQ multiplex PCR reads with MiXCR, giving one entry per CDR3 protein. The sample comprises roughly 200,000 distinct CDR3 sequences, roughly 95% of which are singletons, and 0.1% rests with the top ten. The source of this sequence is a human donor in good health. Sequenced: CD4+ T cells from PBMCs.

In DNA, the CDR3 is TGTGCCAGCAGCAAAAGGACGCCCAACGAGCAGTTCTTC. This sequence encodes CASSKRTPNEQFF. The rearrangement joins TRBV7-2 to TRBJ2-1, with no clear D. Trimming removed 5 bases from V and 10 bases from J, with 15 bases in between. This CDR3 comprises 13 residues. Germline assignment: CDR1 SGHTA and CDR2 FQGNSA.